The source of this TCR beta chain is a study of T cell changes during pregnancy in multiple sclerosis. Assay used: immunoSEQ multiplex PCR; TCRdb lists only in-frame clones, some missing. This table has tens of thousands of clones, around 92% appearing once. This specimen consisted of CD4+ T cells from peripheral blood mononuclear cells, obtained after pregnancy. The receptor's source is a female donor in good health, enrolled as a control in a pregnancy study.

CDR3 protein: CASTSRSYEQYF. CDR3 in DNA: TGTGCCAGCACTTCTAGGTCCTACGAGCAGTACTTC. The chain couples TRBV2 to TRBJ2-7, with D unclear. V was pared by 7 bases and J by 1 base, with 8 bases between. CDR1 SNHLY and CDR2 FYNNEI come from the germline V gene. The CDR3 has 12 amino acids. The whole variable domain, remainder taken from reference TRBV2 and TRBJ2-7, is EPEVTQTPSHQVTQMGQEVILRCVPISNHLYFYWYRQILGQKVEFLVSFYNNEISEKSEIFDDQFSVERPDGSNFTLKIRSTKLEDSAMYFCASTSRSYEQYFGPGTRLTVT.